This entry lists 13 T cell receptor beta chains sequenced from one sample in a study of T-cell reconstitution after alpha-beta-depleted transplantation in children. Unique molecular identifiers were incorporated when the TCRbeta library was constructed. MiXCR, applied by TCRdb to the PCR reads, yields one record per CDR3 protein. There are hundreds of thousands of distinct CDR3 sequences in the sample; around 12% occur only once, and over 2% lies in the top ten. Sequences were derived from PBMCs from the stem cell graft donor, sampled from the stem cell graft. All receptors derive from a human donor who donated a stem cell graft to a child with acute lymphoblastic leukemia.

At least ten counts were recorded for this clonotype. The chain carries TRBV3-1 and TRBJ2-7, with 13 bases that match TRBD2. J lost 5 bases, V lost 2 bases, and 6 bases had no gene match. This CDR3 has 16 amino acids. The germline V gene has CDR1 LGHDT and CDR2 YNNKEL (reference sequence). In DNA, the CDR3 is TGTGCCAGCAGCCAACCGAGGACTAGCGGGAGAAACGAGCAGTACTTC. The encoded protein is CASSQPRTSGRNEQYF.

This clonotype has ten or more counts. The gene calls are TRBV30 and TRBJ2-3; D is possibly TRBD2 (5 bases). The germline V gene has CDR1 GTSNPN and CDR2 SVGIG (reference sequence). V lost 0 bases and J 3 bases, leaving 10 bases between the germline ends. The CDR3 is made up of 14 amino acids. The CDR3 is CAWSVGRGTDTQYF. CDR3 nucleotide sequence: TGTGCCTGGAGTGTAGGCCGGGGTACAGATACGCAGTATTTT.

The chain combines TRBV30 with TRBJ2-3; D is uncertain. There are 14 residues in the CDR3. Germline V lookup: CDR1 GTSNPN, CDR2 SVGIG (reference sequence). V lost 0 bases and J 4 bases, leaving 11 bases between the germline ends. CDR3 residues: CAWSVLRPPDTQYF. In nucleotides, the CDR3 is TGTGCCTGGAGTGTACTACGGCCCCCAGATACGCAGTATTTT. Drawing the rest from reference TRBV30 and TRBJ2-3, the complete variable domain is SQTIHQWPATLVQPVGSPLSLECTVEGTSNPNLYWYRQAAGRGLQLLFYSVGIGQISSEVPQNLSASRPQDRQFILSSKKLLLSDSGFYLCAWSVLRPPDTQYFGPGTRLTVL.

This clonotype was seen more than once but under ten times. CDR3 sequence (DNA): TGCAGCTTCAAGACTAGCGGGAGTCCGGCGACCCAGTACTTC. Protein product: CSFKTSGSPATQYF. The chain combines TRBV29-1 with TRBJ2-5; TRBD2 agrees at 12 bases. CDR1 is SQVTM, CDR2 ANQGSEA, per germline. After removal of 8 bases from V and 7 bases from J, the junction contained 11 bases not matched to a gene. The CDR3 spans 14 residues.

This clonotype was detected only a few times. The V gene is TRBV7-2, the J gene TRBJ1-4; 7 nucleotides line up with TRBD1. The CDR3 has 14 amino acids. V lost 5 bases to trimming and J lost 5 bases; unmatched junction nucleotides: 5. CDR1 is SGHTA, CDR2 FQGNSA, per germline. The CDR3 spells CASSRDSLNEKLFF. CDR3 in DNA: TGTGCCAGCAGCCGGGACAGCTTAAATGAAAAACTGTTTTTT.

This clonotype appeared many times. The chain is built from TRBV18 and TRBJ1-1, with no clear D. Germline V gene data show CDR1 as KGHSH and CDR2 as LQKENI. V was cut by 2 bases and J by 3 bases, with 7 bases left in between. The CDR3 contains 13 residues. This CDR3 reads CASSPGRHTEAFF. In DNA, the CDR3 is TGTGCCAGCTCACCAGGACGGCACACTGAAGCTTTCTTT.

This clonotype has at least ten counts. This chain links TRBV6-1 with TRBJ2-5, with 14 bases lining up with TRBD2. The J segment lost 4 bases and the V segment lost 5 bases, leaving 6 bases of the junction unmatched. This CDR3 comprises 16 residues. Germline V lookup: CDR1 MNHNS, CDR2 SASEGT. The CDR3 region is CASSKGLAGEGETQYF. The CDR3 DNA sequence: TGTGCCAGCAGTAAGGGACTAGCGGGAGAAGGAGAGACCCAGTACTTC.

V usage is TRBV19 and J usage is TRBJ2-7; 13 bases are shared with TRBD2. Unmatched junction bases numbered 7, after V lost 10 bases and J lost 4 bases. From germline, CDR1 is LNHDA and CDR2 SQIVND (reference sequence). The CDR3 sequence is 14 residues long. The CDR3 DNA reads as TGTGCCACCCGGTGGACTAGCGGGAGTTACGAGCAGTACTTC. The encoded protein is CATRWTSGSYEQYF.

On this clonotype: This may be a read error, as it is one base from a much larger clone. The chain employs TRBV7-2 and TRBJ2-3, with D tentatively TRBD1 (5 bases). Germline V gene sequence: CDR1 SGHTA, CDR2 FQGNSA. This CDR3 spans 17 amino acids. This chain's CDR3 is CASSPSAVTDLTDTKYF. The CDR3, as DNA: TGTGCCAGCAGCCCCTCGGCTGTGACAGACCTCACAGATACGAAGTATTTT.

The V call is TRBV30, the J call TRBJ2-1; TRBD1 agrees at 8 bases. After removal of 3 bases from V and 2 bases from J, the junction contained 9 bases not matched to a gene. The germline gives CDR1 GTSNPN, CDR2 SVGIG (reference sequence). The CDR3 runs to 16 residues. In nucleotides, the CDR3 is TGTGCCTGGAGGGCCACGGACAGGGCCGCCTACAATGAGCAGTTCTTC. It translates to CAWRATDRAAYNEQFF.

For this clonotype: A much larger clone lies a single base off, so this may be a read error. The rearrangement joins TRBV18 to TRBJ1-2; 7 bases are a match to TRBD1. Germline V gene lookup returns CDR1 KGHSH and CDR2 LQKENI. The CDR3 length is 15 residues. The V gene end was trimmed by 6 bases and the J gene end by 4 bases; junction bases not matched to a gene: 11. The CDR3 coding sequence is TGTGCCAGCTCGCCAACCGTGACAGGGTTCTATGGCTACACCTTC. It codes for CASSPTVTGFYGYTF.

The chain recombines TRBV20-1 with TRBJ1-4; unclear D gene. Germline V lookup: CDR1 DFQATT, CDR2 SNEGSKA (reference sequence). V lost 0 bases and J 1 base, leaving 12 bases between the germline ends. This CDR3 spans 16 amino acids. The CDR3 bases are TGCAGTGCTAGAGATAATAAGTGGCGAACTAATGAAAAACTGTTTTTT. It translates to CSARDNKWRTNEKLFF.

This clonotype was counted a few times. The V gene is TRBV4-3, the J gene TRBJ1-6, with D possibly being TRBD1 (5 bases). Germline V gene lookup returns CDR1 LGHNA and CDR2 YSLEER. The CDR3 contains 15 residues. Trimming pared 6 bases from V and 0 bases from J, leaving 9 bases between. The CDR3 DNA reads TGCGCCAGCAGTACGGGGGTCTCCTATAATTCACCCCTCCACTTT. This translates into CASSTGVSYNSPLHF.